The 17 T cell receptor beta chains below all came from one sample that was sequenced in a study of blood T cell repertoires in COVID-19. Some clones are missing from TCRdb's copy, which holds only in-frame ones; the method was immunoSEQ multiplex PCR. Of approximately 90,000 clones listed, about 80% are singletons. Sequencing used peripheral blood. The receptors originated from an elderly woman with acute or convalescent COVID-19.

This chain's CDR3 is CASGGTSFVGEQFF. The CDR3 bases are TGTGCCAGCGGCGGGACTTCCTTTGTGGGTGAGCAGTTCTTC. V is TRBV6-5 and J is TRBJ2-1, with D possibly being TRBD2 (6 bases). The CDR3 has 14 residues. Germline lookup yields CDR1 MNHEY and CDR2 SVGAGI. Trimming shortened V by 8 bases and J by 9 bases, and 20 bases separated the two germline ends.

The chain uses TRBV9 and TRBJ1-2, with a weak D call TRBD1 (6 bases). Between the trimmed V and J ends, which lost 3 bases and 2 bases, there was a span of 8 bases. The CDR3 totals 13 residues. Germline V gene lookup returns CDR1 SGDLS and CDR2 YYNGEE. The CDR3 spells CASSDQGNYGYTF. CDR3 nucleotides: TGTGCCAGCAGCGACCAGGGGAACTATGGCTACACCTTC.

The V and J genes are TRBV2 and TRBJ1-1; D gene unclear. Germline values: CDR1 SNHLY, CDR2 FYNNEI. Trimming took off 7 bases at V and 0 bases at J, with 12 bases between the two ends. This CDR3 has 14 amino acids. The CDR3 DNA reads TGTGCCAGCAATTGGGGAGCAGTGAACACTGAAGCTTTCTTT. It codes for CASNWGAVNTEAFF.

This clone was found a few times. The CDR3 is CASSDEGGNYGYTF. The CDR3 DNA follows: TGTGCCAGCAGTGACGAGGGTGGGAACTATGGCTACACCTTC. V and J are TRBV25-1 and TRBJ1-2; D not certain. Germline assignment: CDR1 MGHDK and CDR2 SYGVNS. This CDR3 has 14 amino acids. V was shortened by 3 bases and J by 2 bases, with 10 bases between the two germline ends.

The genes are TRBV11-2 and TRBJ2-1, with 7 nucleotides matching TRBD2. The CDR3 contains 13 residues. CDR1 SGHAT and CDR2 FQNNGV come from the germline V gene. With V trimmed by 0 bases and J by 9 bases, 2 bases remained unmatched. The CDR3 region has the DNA TGTGCCAGCAGCTTAGATTGGGAGGGTGAGCAGTTCTTC. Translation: CASSLDWEGEQFF.

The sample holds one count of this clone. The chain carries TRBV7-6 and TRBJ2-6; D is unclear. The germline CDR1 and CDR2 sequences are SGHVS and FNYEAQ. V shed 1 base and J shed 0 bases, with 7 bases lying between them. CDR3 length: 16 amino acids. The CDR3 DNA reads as TGTGCCAGCAGCTTAGTTCCCCGCTCTGGGGCCAACGTCCTGACTTTC. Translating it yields CASSLVPRSGANVLTF.

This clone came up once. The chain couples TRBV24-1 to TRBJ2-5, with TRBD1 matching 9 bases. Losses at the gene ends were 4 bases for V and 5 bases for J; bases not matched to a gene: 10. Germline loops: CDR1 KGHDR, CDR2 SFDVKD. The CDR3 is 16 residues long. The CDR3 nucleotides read TGTGCCACCAGTGAGGGGACAGGGTTGAGTGTTGAGACCCAGTACTTC. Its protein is CATSEGTGLSVETQYF.

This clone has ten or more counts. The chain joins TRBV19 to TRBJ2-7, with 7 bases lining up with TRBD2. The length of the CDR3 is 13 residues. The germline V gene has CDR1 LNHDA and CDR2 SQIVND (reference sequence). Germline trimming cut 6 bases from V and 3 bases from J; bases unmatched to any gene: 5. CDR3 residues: CASSGDYGYEQYF. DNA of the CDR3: TGTGCCAGTAGCGGGGACTACGGCTACGAGCAGTACTTC.

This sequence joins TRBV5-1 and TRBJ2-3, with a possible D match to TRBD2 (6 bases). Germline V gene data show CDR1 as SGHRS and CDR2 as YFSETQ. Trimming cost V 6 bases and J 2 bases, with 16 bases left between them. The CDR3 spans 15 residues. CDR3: CASTPVGGYTDTQYF. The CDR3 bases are TGCGCCAGCACCCCAGTGGGGGGTTACACAGATACGCAGTATTTT.

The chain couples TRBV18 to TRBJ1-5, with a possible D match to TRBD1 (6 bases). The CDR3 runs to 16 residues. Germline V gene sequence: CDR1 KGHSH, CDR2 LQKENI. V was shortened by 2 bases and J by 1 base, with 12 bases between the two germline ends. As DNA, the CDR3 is TGTGCCAGCTCACCAGGGGGGGCACGGAGCAATCAGCCCCAGCATTTT. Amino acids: CASSPGGARSNQPQHF.

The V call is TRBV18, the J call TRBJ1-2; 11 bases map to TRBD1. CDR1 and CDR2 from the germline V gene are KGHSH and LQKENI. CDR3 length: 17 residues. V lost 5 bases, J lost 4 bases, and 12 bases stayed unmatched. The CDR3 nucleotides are TGTGCCAGCTCAGTCCTACCCCGGGACAGGGGGATCTATGGCTACACCTTC. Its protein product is CASSVLPRDRGIYGYTF.

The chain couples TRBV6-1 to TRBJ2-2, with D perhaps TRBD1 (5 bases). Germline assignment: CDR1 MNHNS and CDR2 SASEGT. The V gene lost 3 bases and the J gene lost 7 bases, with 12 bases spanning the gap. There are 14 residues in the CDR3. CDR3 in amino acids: CASSDPGFGGELFF. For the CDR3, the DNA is TGTGCCAGCAGTGATCCAGGGTTCGGCGGGGAGCTGTTTTTT.

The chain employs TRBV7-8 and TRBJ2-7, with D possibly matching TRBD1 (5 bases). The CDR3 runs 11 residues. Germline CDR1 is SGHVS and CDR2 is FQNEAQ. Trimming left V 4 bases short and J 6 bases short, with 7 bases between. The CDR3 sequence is CASSWGLEQYF. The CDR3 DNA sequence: TGTGCCAGCAGCTGGGGCCTCGAGCAGTACTTC.

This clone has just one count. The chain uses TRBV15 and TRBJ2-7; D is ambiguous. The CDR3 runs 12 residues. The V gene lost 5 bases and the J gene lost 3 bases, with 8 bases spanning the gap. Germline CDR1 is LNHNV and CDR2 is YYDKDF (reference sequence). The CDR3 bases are TGTGCCACCAGCTCGAACTACTACGAGCAGTACTTC. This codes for CATSSNYYEQYF. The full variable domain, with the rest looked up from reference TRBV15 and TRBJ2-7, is DAMVIQNPRYQVTQFGKPVTLSCSQTLNHNVMYWYQQKSSQAPKLLFHYYDKDFNNEADTPDNFQSRRPNTSFCFLDIRSPGLGDTAMYLCATSSNYYEQYFGPGTRLTVT.

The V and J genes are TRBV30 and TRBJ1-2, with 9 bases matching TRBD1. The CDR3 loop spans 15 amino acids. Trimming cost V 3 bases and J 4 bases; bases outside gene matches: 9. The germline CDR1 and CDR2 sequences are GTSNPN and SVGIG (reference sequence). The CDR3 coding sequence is TGTGCCTGGAGCGATTACAGGGGGCGGTCCTATGGCTACACCTTC. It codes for CAWSDYRGRSYGYTF.

The CDR3 DNA reads TGTGCCAGCAGCTTGGGCGCCTCCCGGGGCTACACCTTC. Its translation is CASSLGASRGYTF. The rearrangement joins TRBV5-8 to TRBJ1-2; the D is unclear. From germline, CDR1 is SGHTS and CDR2 YDEGEE. V shed 0 bases and J shed 8 bases, with 11 bases lying between them. The CDR3 sequence is 13 residues long. Variable domain in full (rest from reference TRBV5-8 and TRBJ1-2): EAGVTQSPTHLIKTRGQQATLRCSPISGHTSVYWYQQALGLGLQFLLWYDEGEERNRGNFPPRFSGRQFPNYSSELNVNALELEDSALYLCASSLGASRGYTFGSGTRLTVV.

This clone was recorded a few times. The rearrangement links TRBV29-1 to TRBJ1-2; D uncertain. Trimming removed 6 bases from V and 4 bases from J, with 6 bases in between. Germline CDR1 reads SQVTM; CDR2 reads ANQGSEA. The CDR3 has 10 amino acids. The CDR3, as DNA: TGCAGCGTAAACAGCTATGGCTACACCTTC. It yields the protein CSVNSYGYTF.